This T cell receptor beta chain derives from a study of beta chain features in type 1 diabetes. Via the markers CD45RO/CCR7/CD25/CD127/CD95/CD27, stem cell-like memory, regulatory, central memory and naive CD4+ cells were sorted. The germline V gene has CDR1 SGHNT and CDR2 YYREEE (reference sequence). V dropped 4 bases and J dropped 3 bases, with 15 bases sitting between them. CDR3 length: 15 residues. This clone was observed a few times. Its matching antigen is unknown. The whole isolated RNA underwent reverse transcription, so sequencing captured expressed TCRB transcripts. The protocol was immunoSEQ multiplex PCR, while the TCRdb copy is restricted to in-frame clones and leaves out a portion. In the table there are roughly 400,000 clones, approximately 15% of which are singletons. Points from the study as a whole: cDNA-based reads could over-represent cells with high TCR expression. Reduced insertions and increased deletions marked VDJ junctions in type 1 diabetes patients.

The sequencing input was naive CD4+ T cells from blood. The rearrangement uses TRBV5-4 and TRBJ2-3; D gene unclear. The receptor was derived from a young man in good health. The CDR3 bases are TGTGCCAGCAGCGACCAGAGGATTGATACAGATACGCAGTATTTT. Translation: CASSDQRIDTDTQYF.